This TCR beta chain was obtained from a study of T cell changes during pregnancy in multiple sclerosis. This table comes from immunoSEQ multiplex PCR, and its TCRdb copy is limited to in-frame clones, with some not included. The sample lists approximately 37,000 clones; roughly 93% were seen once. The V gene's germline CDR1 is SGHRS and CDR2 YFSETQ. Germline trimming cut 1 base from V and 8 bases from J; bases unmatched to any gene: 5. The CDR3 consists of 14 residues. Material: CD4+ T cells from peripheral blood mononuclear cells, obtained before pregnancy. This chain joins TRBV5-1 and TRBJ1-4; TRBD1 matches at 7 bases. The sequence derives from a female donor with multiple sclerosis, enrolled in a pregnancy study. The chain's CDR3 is CASSLTGATEKLFF. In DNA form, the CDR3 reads TGCGCCAGCAGCTTGACAGGGGCGACAGAAAAACTGTTTTTT.